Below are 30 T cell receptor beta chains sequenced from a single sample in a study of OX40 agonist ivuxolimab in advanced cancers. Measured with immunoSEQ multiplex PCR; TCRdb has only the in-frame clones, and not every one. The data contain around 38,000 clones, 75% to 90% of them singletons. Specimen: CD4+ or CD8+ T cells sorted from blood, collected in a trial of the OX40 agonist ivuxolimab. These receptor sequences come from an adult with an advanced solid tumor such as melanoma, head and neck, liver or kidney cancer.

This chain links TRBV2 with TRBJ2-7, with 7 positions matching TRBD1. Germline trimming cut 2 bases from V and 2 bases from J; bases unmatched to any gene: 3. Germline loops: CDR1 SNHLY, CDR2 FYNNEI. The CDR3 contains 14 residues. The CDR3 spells CASSERGPPYEQYF. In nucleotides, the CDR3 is TGTGCCAGCAGTGAAAGGGGGCCCCCCTACGAGCAGTACTTC.

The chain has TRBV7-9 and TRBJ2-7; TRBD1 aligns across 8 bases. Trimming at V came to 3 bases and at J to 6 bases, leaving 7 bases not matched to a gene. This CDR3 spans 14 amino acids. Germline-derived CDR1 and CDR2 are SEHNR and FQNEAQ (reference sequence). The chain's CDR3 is CASSFRDRSPEQYF. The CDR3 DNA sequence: TGTGCCAGCAGCTTCCGGGACAGGTCTCCCGAGCAGTACTTC.

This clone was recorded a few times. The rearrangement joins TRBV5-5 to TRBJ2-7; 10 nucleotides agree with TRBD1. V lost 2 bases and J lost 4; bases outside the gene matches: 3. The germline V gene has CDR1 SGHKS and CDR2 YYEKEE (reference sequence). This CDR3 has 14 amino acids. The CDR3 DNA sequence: TGTGCCAGCAGCTTAAGGACAGGGGGGTACGAGCAGTACTTC. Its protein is CASSLRTGGYEQYF.

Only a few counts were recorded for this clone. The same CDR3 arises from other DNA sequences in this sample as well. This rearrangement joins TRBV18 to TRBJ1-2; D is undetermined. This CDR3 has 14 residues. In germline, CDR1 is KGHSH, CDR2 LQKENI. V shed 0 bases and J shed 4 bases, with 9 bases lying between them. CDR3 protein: CASSPPTESYGYTF. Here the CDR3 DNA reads TGTGCCAGCTCACCACCTACAGAATCCTATGGCTACACCTTC.

The CDR3 sequence is CASSPAGTSGYEQYF. The CDR3 DNA is TGTGCCAGCAGCCCAGCCGGGACTAGCGGCTACGAGCAGTACTTC. The gene calls are TRBV27 and TRBJ2-7; the match to TRBD2 covers 11 bases. CDR3 length: 15 residues. J gave up 3 bases and V 6 bases, and 7 bases lay outside the gene matches. Germline V gene data show CDR1 as MNHEY and CDR2 as SMNVEV (reference sequence).

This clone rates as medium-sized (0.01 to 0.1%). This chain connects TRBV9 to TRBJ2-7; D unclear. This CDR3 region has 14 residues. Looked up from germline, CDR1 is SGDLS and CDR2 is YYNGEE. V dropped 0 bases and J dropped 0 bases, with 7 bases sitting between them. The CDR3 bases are TGTGCCAGCAGCGTAGGGGAAAGCTCCTACGAGCAGTACTTC. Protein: CASSVGESSYEQYF.

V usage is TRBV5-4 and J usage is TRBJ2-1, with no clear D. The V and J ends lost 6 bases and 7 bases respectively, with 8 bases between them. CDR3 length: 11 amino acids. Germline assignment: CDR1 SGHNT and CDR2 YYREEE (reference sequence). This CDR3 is CASMGRNEQFF. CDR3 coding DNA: TGTGCCAGCATGGGTAGGAATGAGCAGTTCTTC.

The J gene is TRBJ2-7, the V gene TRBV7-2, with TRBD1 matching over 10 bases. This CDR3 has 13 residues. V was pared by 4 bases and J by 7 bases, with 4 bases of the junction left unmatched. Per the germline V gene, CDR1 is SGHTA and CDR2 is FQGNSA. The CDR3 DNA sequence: TGTGCCAGCAGCTCGGGACAGGGGAGGGAGCAGTACTTC. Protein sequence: CASSSGQGREQYF.

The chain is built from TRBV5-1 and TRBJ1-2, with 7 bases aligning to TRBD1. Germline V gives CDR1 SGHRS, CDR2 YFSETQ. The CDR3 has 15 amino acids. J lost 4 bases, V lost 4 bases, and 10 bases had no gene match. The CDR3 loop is CASSSPTGDSYGYTF. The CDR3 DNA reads TGCGCCAGCAGCAGCCCAACGGGGGACAGCTATGGCTACACCTTC.

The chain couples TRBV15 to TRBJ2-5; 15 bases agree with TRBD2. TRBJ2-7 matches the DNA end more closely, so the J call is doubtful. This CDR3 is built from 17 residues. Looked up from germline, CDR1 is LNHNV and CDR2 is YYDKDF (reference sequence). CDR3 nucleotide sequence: TGTGCCACCAGCAGCCCGGGGACTAGCGGGGGGTACTACGAGCAGTACTTC. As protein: CATSSPGTSGGYYEQYF.

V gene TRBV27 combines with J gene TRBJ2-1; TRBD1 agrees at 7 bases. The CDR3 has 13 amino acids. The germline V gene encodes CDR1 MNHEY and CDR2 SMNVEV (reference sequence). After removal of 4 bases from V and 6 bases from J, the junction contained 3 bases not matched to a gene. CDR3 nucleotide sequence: TGTGCCAGCAGTTATACAGGGGTCAATGAGCAGTTCTTC. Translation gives CASSYTGVNEQFF.

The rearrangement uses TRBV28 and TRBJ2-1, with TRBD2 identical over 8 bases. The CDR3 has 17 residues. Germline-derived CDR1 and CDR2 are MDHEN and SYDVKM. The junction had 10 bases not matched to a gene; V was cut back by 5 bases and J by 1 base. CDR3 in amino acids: CASSVRLALISYNEQFF. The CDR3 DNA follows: TGTGCCAGCAGTGTCAGACTAGCGCTCATATCCTACAATGAGCAGTTCTTC.

CDR3 residues: CASSFRTGSYNEQFF. As DNA, the CDR3 is TGTGCCAGCAGCTTCCGAACGGGGTCCTACAATGAGCAGTTCTTC. The chain combines TRBV7-2 with TRBJ2-1, with a possible D match to TRBD2 (5 bases). Looked up from germline, CDR1 is SGHTA and CDR2 is FQGNSA. The CDR3 covers 15 residues. The ends were cut back, 3 bases at V and 1 base at J, with 10 bases in the middle.

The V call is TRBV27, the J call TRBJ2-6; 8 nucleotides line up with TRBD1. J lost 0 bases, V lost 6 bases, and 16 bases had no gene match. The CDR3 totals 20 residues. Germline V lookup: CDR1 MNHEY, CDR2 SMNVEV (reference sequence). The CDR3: CASSPRDRRYSHSGANVLTF. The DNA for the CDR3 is TGTGCCAGCAGCCCCAGGGACAGGCGCTATTCCCACTCTGGGGCCAACGTCCTGACTTTC.

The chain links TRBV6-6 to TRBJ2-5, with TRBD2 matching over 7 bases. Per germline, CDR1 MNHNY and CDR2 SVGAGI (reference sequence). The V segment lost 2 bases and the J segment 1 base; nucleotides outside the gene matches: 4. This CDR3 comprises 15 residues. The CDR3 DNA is TGTGCCAGCAGTTACCCGTCGGGGGGCCAAGAGACCCAGTACTTC. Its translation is CASSYPSGGQETQYF.

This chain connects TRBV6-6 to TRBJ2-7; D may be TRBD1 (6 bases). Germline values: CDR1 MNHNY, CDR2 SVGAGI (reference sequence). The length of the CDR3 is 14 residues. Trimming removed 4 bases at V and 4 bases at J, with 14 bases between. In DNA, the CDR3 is TGTGCCAGCAGTTTCGGGACAAGGTATTACGAGCAGTACTTC. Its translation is CASSFGTRYYEQYF.

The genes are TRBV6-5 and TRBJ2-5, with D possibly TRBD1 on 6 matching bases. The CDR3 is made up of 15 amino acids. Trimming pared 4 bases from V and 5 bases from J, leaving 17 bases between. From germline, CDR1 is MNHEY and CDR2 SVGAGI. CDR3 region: CASSSFVGQLETQYF. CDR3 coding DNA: TGTGCCAGCAGTTCCTTCGTTGGACAGTTGGAGACCCAGTACTTC.

As DNA, the CDR3 is TGCGCCAGCAGCTCGACTAGCGGGTACAATGAGCAGTTCTTC. Protein product: CASSSTSGYNEQFF. V usage is TRBV5-1 and J usage is TRBJ2-1; 10 nucleotides match TRBD2. The CDR3 is made up of 14 amino acids. Trimming removed 3 bases from V and 4 bases from J; junction bases left unmatched: 1. Germline V gene lookup returns CDR1 SGHRS and CDR2 YFSETQ.

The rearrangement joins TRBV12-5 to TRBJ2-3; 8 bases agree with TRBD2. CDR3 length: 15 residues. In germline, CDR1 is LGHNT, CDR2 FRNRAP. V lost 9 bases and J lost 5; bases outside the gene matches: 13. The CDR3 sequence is CARPHERERKDTQYF. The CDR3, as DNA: TGTGCTAGGCCGCACGAGCGGGAGAGGAAAGATACGCAGTATTTT.

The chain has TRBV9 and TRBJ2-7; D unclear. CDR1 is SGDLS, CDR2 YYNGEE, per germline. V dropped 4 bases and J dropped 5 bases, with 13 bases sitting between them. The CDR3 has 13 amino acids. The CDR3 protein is CASSPQVRHEQYF. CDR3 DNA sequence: TGTGCCAGCAGCCCCCAGGTCCGTCACGAGCAGTACTTC.

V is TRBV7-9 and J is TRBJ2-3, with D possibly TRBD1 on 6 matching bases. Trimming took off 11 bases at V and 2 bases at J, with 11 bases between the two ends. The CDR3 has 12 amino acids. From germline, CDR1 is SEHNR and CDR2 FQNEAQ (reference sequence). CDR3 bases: TGTGCCGGAAGGGACATCACAGATACGCAGTATTTT. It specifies CAGRDITDTQYF.

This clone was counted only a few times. This chain's CDR3 is CASKYSSLGYGYTF. In nucleotides, the CDR3 is TGTGCCAGCAAGTACAGCTCCCTCGGCTATGGCTACACCTTC. The genes are TRBV27 and TRBJ1-2; D unresolved. The CDR3 has 14 residues. Germline loops: CDR1 MNHEY, CDR2 SMNVEV (reference sequence). Trimming left V 7 bases short and J 4 bases short, with 16 bases between.

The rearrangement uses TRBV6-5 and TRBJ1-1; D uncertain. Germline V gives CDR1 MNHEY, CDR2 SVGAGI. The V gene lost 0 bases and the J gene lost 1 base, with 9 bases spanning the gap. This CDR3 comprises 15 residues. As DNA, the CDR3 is TGTGCCAGCAGTTACTCCCGCTCCTCGAACACTGAAGCTTTCTTT. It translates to CASSYSRSSNTEAFF.

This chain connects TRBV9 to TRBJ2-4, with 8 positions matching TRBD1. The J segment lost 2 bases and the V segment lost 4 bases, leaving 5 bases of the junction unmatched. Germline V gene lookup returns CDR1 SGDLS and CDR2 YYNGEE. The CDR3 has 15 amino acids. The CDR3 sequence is CASSRQGLPKNIQYF. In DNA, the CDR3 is TGTGCCAGCAGCCGACAGGGGCTTCCCAAAAACATTCAGTACTTC.

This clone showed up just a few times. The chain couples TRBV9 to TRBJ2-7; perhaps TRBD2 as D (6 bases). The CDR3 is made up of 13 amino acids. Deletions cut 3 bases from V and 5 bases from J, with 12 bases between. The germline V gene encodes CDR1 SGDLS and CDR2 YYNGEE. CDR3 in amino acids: CASSAFGGNEQYF. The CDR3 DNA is TGTGCCAGCAGCGCTTTTGGAGGGAACGAGCAGTACTTC. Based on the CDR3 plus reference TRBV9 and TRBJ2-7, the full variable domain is DSGVTQTPKHLITATGQRVTLRCSPRSGDLSVYWYQQSLDQGLQFLIQYYNGEERAKGNILERFSAQQFPDLHSELNLSSLELGDSALYFCASSAFGGNEQYFGPGTRLTVT.

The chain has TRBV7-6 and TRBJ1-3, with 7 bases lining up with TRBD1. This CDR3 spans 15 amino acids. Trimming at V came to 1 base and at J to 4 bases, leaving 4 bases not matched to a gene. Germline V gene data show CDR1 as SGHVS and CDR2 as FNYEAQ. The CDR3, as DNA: TGTGCCAGCAGCTTAGACAGGGGAACAGGAAACACCATATATTTT. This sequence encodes CASSLDRGTGNTIYF.

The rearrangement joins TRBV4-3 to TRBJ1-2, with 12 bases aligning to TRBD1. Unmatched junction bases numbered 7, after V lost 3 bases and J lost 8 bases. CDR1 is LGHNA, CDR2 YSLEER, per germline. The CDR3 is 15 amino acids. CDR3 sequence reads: CASSQGQGASMGYTF. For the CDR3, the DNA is TGCGCCAGCAGCCAGGGACAGGGGGCTTCTATGGGCTACACCTTC.

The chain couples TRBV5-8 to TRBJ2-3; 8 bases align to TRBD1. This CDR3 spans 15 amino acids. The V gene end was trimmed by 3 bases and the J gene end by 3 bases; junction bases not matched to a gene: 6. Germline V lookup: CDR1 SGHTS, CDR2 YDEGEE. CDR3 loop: CASSWGTGTTDTQYF. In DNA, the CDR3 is TGTGCCAGCAGCTGGGGGACAGGCACGACAGATACGCAGTATTTT. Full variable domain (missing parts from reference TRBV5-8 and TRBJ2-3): EAGVTQSPTHLIKTRGQQATLRCSPISGHTSVYWYQQALGLGLQFLLWYDEGEERNRGNFPPRFSGRQFPNYSSELNVNALELEDSALYLCASSWGTGTTDTQYFGPGTRLTVL.

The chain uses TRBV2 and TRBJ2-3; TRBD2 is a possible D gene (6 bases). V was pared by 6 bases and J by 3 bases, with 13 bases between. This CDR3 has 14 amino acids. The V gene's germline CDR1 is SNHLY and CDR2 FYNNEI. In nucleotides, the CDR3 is TGTGCCAGCAGGACGGGGGATTGGACAGATACGCAGTATTTT. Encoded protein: CASRTGDWTDTQYF.

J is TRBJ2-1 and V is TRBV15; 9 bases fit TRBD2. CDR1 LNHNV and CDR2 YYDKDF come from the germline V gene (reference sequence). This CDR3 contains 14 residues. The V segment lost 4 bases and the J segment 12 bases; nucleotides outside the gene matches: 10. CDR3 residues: CATSKAREGPRQFF. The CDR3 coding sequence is TGTGCCACCAGCAAGGCGCGGGAGGGCCCCAGGCAGTTCTTC.